This paragraph reports one T cell receptor beta chain. What antigen it recognizes has not been identified. The sample holds no much larger clone one base away, and base qualities are not on file. Whole blood was collected in K2EDTA tubes by collaborating institutions according to the institutions' own protocols. For TCRbeta analysis, collaborators shipped samples as frozen whole blood, isolated PBMCs, or DNA extracted from either of those sample types. TCRbeta CDR3 regions were amplified from genomic DNA by means of the immunoSEQ Assay, a bias-controlled multiplex PCR. On the study's bioinformatics: Nucleated cell counts per sample were estimated from amplification of reference gene primers within the assay. To quantify the absolute abundance of each unique TCRbeta CDR3 rearrangement, sequence reads were collapsed and filtered. Productive Simpson clonality was computed per sample as the square root of Simpson's diversity index over productive rearrangements. Entries here come from immuneACCESS through TCRdb and include only in-frame sequences with V and J called. Some clones fail to appear in such tables; in the studies checked, an unresolved V gene covers under half of the shortfall, and the cause of the remainder is unknown. V and J calls and clone size are as listed in that table; D and trimming were resolved from the DNA. The sample table shows roughly 92,000 clones, and 80% to 90% are seen once. The ten most abundant clones make up 4.5% to 5% of the sample.

From its cysteine to its phenylalanine, the CDR3 spans 16 amino acids. The only DNA kept is the CDR3, 48 bases in frame from the first base. The germline V and J ends show losses of 3 bases and 5 bases respectively, and no gene match explains 4 bases of the junction. The germline V gene supplies CDR1 MGHRA and CDR2 YSYEKL. This specimen comes from a study of blood T cell repertoires in COVID-19 (dated by TCRdb to the early 2020s). For context, the study as a whole: Collaborator samples came from the United States, Italy and Spain and covered acute and convalescent phases of COVID-19. The prospective study material was composed of cDNA or gDNA derived from T cells, B-cell-depleted T cells, or PBMCs. A de-identified subject ID, COVID-19 status, age in years and sex were almost always included in the sample metadata. The samples were drawn from two sources: the first 160 participants of the ongoing ImmuneRACE study, and 1,000 to 1,500 subjects contributed by 6 global collaborators. The dataset comprised deeply sampled blood TCRbeta repertoires from subjects exposed to, actively infected with, or recovered from COVID-19. The repertoires were released in a freely available public database meant as a resource for research on the immune response to SARS-CoV-2. Where available, HLA class I and class II types were taken from metadata supplied by the sample provider and were not determined by assay-based typing. Overall results and qualifications from the work: The quantity of clinical and demographic metadata differed by source and by participant and was supplied without curation.

The sequence came from a woman over 75 with acute or convalescent COVID-19. Rearrangement joined TRBV4-1 to TRBJ1-4, and 12 bases in between align with TRBD1. The specimen was peripheral blood. The nucleotides read TGCGCCAGCAGCCAGGGGACAGGGGGCCGGAATGAAAAACTGTTTTTT. Translated, it gives CASSQGTGGRNEKLFF.